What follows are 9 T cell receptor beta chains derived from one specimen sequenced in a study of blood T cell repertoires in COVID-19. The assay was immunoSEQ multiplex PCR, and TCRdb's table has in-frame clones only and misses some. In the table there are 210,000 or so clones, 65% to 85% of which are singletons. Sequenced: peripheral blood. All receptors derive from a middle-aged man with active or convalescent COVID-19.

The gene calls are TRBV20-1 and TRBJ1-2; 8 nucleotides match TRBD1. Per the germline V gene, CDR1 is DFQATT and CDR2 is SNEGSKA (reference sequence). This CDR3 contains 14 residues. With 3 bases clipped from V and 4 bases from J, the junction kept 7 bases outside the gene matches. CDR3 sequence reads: CSASIAGGSYGYTF. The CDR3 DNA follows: TGCAGTGCTAGTATAGCAGGGGGCAGCTATGGCTACACCTTC.

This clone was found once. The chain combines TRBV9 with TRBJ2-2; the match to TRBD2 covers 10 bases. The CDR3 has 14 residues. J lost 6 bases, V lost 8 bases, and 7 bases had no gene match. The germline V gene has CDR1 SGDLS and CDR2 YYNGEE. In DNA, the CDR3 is TGTGCCAGTGAGCGGGAGGGCCTCTCCGGGGAGCTGTTTTTT. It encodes CASEREGLSGELFF.

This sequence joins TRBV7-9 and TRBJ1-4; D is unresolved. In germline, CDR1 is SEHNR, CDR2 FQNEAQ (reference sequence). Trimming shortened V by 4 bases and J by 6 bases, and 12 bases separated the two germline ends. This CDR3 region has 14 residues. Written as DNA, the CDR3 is TGTGCCAGCAGCTCCCCCTGGTCGGATGAAAAACTGTTTTTT. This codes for CASSSPWSDEKLFF.

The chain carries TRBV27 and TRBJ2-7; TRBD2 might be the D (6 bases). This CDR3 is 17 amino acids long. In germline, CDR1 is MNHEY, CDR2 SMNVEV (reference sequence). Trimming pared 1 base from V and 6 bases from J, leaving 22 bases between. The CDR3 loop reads CASSLYITGVQGSEQYF. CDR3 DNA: TGTGCCAGCAGTTTATATATTACGGGAGTGCAGGGTTCCGAGCAGTACTTC.

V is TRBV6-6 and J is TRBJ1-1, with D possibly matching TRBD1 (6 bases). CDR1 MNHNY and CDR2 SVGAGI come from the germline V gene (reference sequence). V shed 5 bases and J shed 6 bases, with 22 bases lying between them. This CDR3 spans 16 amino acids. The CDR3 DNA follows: TGTGCCAGCAGTCGACTGGTAGCAGGGGCGAAGCCTGAAGCTTTCTTT. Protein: CASSRLVAGAKPEAFF.

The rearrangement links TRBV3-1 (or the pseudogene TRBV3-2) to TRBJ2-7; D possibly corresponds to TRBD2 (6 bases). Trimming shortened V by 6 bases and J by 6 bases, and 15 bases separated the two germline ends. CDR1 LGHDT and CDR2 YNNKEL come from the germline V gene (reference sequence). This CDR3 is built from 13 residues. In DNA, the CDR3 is TGTGCCAGCAGTCGGGACTTCGGTACCGAGCAGTACTTC. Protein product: CASSRDFGTEQYF.

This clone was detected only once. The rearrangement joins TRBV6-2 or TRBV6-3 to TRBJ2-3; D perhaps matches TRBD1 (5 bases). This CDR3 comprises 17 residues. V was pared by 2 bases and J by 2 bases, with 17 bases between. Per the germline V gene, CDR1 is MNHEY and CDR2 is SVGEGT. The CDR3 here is CASSYLPGRAITDTQYF. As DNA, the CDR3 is TGTGCCAGCAGTTACCTTCCAGGCAGGGCAATCACAGATACGCAGTATTTT.

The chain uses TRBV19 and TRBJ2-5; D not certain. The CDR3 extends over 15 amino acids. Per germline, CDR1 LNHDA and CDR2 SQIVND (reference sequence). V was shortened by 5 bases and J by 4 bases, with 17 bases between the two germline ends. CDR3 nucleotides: TGTGCCAGTAGTCCCCGGAGCTCGGTCAGAGAGACCCAGTACTTC. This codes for CASSPRSSVRETQYF.

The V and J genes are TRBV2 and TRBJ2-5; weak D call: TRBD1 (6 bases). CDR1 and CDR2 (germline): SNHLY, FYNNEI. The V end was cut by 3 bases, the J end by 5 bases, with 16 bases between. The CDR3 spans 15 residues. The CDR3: CASSEAQGGRETQYF. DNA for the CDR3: TGTGCCAGCAGTGAGGCACAGGGTGGTAGGGAGACCCAGTACTTC.